The 13 T cell receptor beta chains below were found in one sample sequenced in a study of post-analysis software for immune sequencing data. Study-level results: About 5 TRBV segments were more frequent in patients than controls; TRBV5-6, TRBV5-1 and TRBV20-1 belonged to this group.

The antigens for these receptors are not known. Every TCR beta cDNA library bore unique molecular identifiers. TCRdb recomputed calls from the PCR reads with MiXCR, one row per CDR3 protein. The data contain 750,000 to 950,000 distinct CDR3 sequences, about 50% of them singletons. Source material: blood. These receptors all come from a girl aged 10-17 years with multiple sclerosis.

This chain links TRBV2 with TRBJ1-2; D perhaps matches TRBD1 (5 bases). V was cut by 3 bases and J by 2 bases, with 13 bases left in between. Germline V gene lookup returns CDR1 SNHLY and CDR2 FYNNEI. CDR3 length: 15 amino acids. The CDR3 sequence: CASSDISRQNYGYTF. In DNA form, the CDR3 reads TGTGCCAGCAGTGACATTTCGAGACAGAACTATGGCTACACCTTC. Full variable domain (rest looked up from reference TRBV2 and TRBJ1-2): EPEVTQTPSHQVTQMGQEVILRCVPISNHLYFYWYRQILGQKVEFLVSFYNNEISEKSEIFDDQFSVERPDGSNFTLKIRSTKLEDSAMYFCASSDISRQNYGYTFGSGTRLTVV.

The genes are TRBV5-1 and TRBJ2-1, with unresolved D. The V and J ends lost 7 bases and 0 bases respectively, with 11 bases between them. Germline V lookup: CDR1 SGHRS, CDR2 YFSETQ. The CDR3 extends over 14 amino acids. CDR3 residues: CASFPAPSYNEQFF. In nucleotides, the CDR3 is TGCGCCAGCTTTCCGGCCCCCTCCTACAATGAGCAGTTCTTC.

The rearrangement joins TRBV11-3 to TRBJ1-2, with 9 nucleotides matching TRBD1. V trimming: 0 bases; J trimming: 6 bases; junction bases outside the gene matches: 2. The CDR3 extends over 14 amino acids. Germline V gene data show CDR1 as SGHNT and CDR2 as YENEEA. The CDR3 coding sequence is TGTGCCAGCAGCTTAGATGGGACAGGGAATGGCTACACCTTC. Its protein product is CASSLDGTGNGYTF. The full variable domain, with the rest looked up from reference TRBV11-3 and TRBJ1-2, is EAGVVQSPRYKIIEKKQPVAFWCNPISGHNTLYWYLQNLGQGPELLIRYENEEAVDDSQLPKDRFSAERLKGVDSTLKIQPAELGDSAVYLCASSLDGTGNGYTFGSGTRLTVV.

Regarding this clonotype: The CDR3 ends on some other residue instead of the conserved phenylalanine or tryptophan, so this is likely a read error. The chain couples TRBV29-1 to TRBJ1-1, with D perhaps matching TRBD1 (5 bases). In germline, CDR1 is SQVTM, CDR2 ANQGSEA. The length of the CDR3 is 13 residues. Deletions cut 4 bases from V and 1 base from J, with 10 bases between. CDR3 sequence: CSVGQNTNTEAFC. Written as DNA, the CDR3 is TGCAGCGTTGGACAGAATACGAACACTGAAGCTTTCTGT.

As to this clonotype: Possible read error: a much larger clone is one base away. This sequence joins TRBV7-2 and TRBJ2-5; possible D gene TRBD2, 6 bases. Germline-derived CDR1 and CDR2 are SGHTA and FQGNSA. This CDR3 region has 13 residues. Trimming removed 1 base from V and 9 bases from J, with 12 bases in between. CDR3 amino acids: CASSLEVREAQYF. CDR3 in DNA: TGTGCCAGCAGCTTAGAAGTGAGGGAGGCCCAGTACTTC.

This clonotype was detected only a few times. V gene TRBV7-7 combines with J gene TRBJ2-7; D may correspond to TRBD1 or TRBD2 (5 bases each). The CDR3 length is 14 residues. V was pared by 4 bases and J by 3 bases, with 13 bases between. The V gene's germline CDR1 is SSHAT and CDR2 FNYEAQ (reference sequence). CDR3 coding DNA: TGTGCCAGCAGCTCACTCGGGGCCGGCTACGAGCAGTACTTC. This translates into CASSSLGAGYEQYF.

This clonotype was seen a few times. The gene calls are TRBV12-3 or TRBV12-4 and TRBJ2-4; 11 positions agree with TRBD2. Unmatched junction bases numbered 3, after V lost 5 bases and J lost 0 bases. There are 16 residues in the CDR3. CDR3: CASSMTSGVAKNIQYF. The CDR3 nucleotides are TGTGCCAGCAGTATGACTAGCGGGGTAGCCAAAAACATTCAGTACTTC.

There are a few counts of this clonotype. The chain carries TRBV29-1 and TRBJ2-5, with 7 bases fitting TRBD1. The CDR3 loop spans 14 amino acids. Germline CDR1 reads SQVTM; CDR2 reads ANQGSEA. J gave up 7 bases and V 6 bases, and 14 bases lay outside the gene matches. The CDR3 spells CSVEPRGLPVTQYF. In DNA form, the CDR3 reads TGCAGCGTGGAACCTAGGGGGCTCCCGGTGACCCAGTACTTC.

For this clonotype: One end of the junction is discordant with germline, which a read error may explain. The V gene is TRBV11-2, the J gene TRBJ2-3, with 9 bases identical to TRBD2. Germline CDR1 is SGHAT and CDR2 is FQNNGV. This CDR3 is 14 amino acids long. The CDR3 DNA sequence: TGTGCCAGCAGCTTCCGACTAGCGGCAGACACGCAGTATTTT. Its translation: CASSFRLAADTQYF.

This clonotype has more than one count but fewer than ten. This chain joins TRBV7-2 and TRBJ2-5; D may be TRBD2 (5 bases). CDR3 size: 14 residues. The V and J ends lost 4 bases and 1 base respectively, with 10 bases between them. Germline V gene sequence: CDR1 SGHTA, CDR2 FQGNSA. CDR3 coding DNA: TGTGCCAGCAGCTGGACGGGAAGCCAAGAGACCCAGTACTTC. This sequence encodes CASSWTGSQETQYF. Looking up the rest from reference TRBV7-2 and TRBJ2-5 gives the full variable domain: GAGVSQSPSNKVTEKGKDVELRCDPISGHTALYWYRQSLGQGLEFLIYFQGNSAPDKSGLPSDRFSAERTGGSVSTLTIQRTQQEDSAVYLCASSWTGSQETQYFGPGTRLLVL.

The genes are TRBV7-2 and TRBJ2-7; TRBD2 agrees at 14 bases. This CDR3 comprises 13 residues. V dropped 6 bases and J dropped 11; count of bases not matched to a gene: 6. In germline, CDR1 is SGHTA, CDR2 FQGNSA. The CDR3 nucleotides read TGTGCCAGCAGTTACGAGACTAGCGGGGGGGAGTACTTC. This codes for CASSYETSGGEYF.

Here the CDR3 reads CASSQMGGGDFNYGYTF. The CDR3 DNA is TGTGCCAGCAGCCAGATGGGAGGAGGGGATTTTAACTATGGCTACACCTTC. The chain has TRBV7-9 and TRBJ1-2, with D perhaps TRBD1 (5 bases). This CDR3 contains 17 residues. Germline assignment: CDR1 SEHNR and CDR2 FQNEAQ (reference sequence). Trimming removed 5 bases from V and 1 base from J, with 20 bases in between.

This clonotype has only a few counts. The CDR3 here is CASSLAGTGTYGYTF. The CDR3 nucleotides read TGCGCCAGCAGCTTGGCCGGGACAGGGACCTATGGCTACACCTTC. The chain employs TRBV5-1 and TRBJ1-2; 9 nucleotides match TRBD1. The trim removed 0 bases at V and 4 bases at J, leaving 4 bases unmatched. The CDR3 spans 15 residues. CDR1 and CDR2 (germline): SGHRS, YFSETQ.